A single sample gave rise to the 4 T cell receptor beta chains below, sequenced in a study of cytomegalovirus exposure and HLA in healthy donors. It was with 60 Vbeta and 13 Jbeta primers that the PCR ran. Repertoires were generated with immunoSEQ multiplex PCR, while TCRdb's copy carries only in-frame clones and drops some. The sample comprises under 95,000 clones, less than 80% of which are singletons, and over 10% rests with the top ten. The sequenced sample was PBMCs. These receptors all stem from a woman aged 40 to 50 in good health and CMV-seropositive.

The chain is built from TRBV5-1 and TRBJ2-4; weak D call: TRBD2 (7 bases). The CDR3 covers 15 residues. Germline CDR1 and CDR2: SGHRS and YFSETQ. The V end lost 0 bases, the J end lost 7 bases, and 14 bases lay between the germline ends. The DNA for the CDR3 is TGCGCCAGCAGCTTGGGTCGGGGGGCGGGGAACATTCAGTACTTC. It specifies CASSLGRGAGNIQYF.

This clone was found a few times. V usage is TRBV7-9 and J usage is TRBJ2-4; 9 nucleotides match TRBD1. The germline V gene encodes CDR1 SEHNR and CDR2 FQNEAQ (reference sequence). Trimming removed 5 bases from V and 3 bases from J; junction bases left unmatched: 8. The length of the CDR3 is 16 residues. As DNA, the CDR3 is TGTGCCAGCAGCCCGTGGGACAGGGTGGGCAAAAACATTCAGTACTTC. This codes for CASSPWDRVGKNIQYF.

This chain connects TRBV6-1 to TRBJ2-7, with 9 bases lining up with TRBD1. This CDR3 has 13 amino acids. With 6 bases clipped from V and 4 bases from J, the junction kept 4 bases outside the gene matches. Germline V gives CDR1 MNHNS, CDR2 SASEGT. CDR3 DNA sequence: TGTGCCAGCAGATACAGGGGGCAGTACGAGCAGTACTTC. Residues: CASRYRGQYEQYF.

This clone has more than one count but fewer than ten. The chain uses TRBV5-8 and TRBJ1-4; 9 bases align to TRBD1. Germline values: CDR1 SGHTS, CDR2 YDEGEE. The CDR3 sequence is 15 residues long. V lost 4 bases and J lost 6; bases outside the gene matches: 7. CDR3 residues: CASSAGDRAYEKLFF. CDR3 in DNA: TGTGCCAGCAGCGCCGGGGACAGGGCCTATGAAAAACTGTTTTTT.